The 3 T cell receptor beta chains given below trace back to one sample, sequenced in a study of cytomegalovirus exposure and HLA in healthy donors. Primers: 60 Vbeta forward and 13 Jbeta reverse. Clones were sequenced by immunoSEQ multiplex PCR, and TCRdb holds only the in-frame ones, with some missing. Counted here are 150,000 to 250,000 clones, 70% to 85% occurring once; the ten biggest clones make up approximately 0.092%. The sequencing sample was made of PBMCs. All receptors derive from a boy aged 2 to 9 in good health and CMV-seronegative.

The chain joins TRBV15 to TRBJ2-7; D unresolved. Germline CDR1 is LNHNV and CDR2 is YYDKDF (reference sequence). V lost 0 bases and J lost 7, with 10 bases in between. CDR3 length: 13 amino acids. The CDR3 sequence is CATSRDLSREQYF. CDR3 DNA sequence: TGTGCCACCAGCAGAGATCTTTCGCGGGAGCAGTACTTC.

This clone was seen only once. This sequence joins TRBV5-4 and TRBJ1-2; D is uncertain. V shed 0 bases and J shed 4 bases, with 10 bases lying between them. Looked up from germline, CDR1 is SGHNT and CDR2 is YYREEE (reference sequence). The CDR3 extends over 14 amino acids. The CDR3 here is CASSLDSAGYGYTF. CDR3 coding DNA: TGTGCCAGCAGCTTGGACTCGGCAGGCTATGGCTACACCTTC.

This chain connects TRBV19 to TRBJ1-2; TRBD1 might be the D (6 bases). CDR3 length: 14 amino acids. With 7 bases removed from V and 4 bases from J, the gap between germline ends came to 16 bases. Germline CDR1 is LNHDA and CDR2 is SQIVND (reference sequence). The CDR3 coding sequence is TGTGCCAGTAACCCTCGGGGGGGGGCCTATGGCTACACCTTC. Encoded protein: CASNPRGGAYGYTF. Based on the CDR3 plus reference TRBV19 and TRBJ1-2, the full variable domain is DGGITQSPKYLFRKEGQNVTLSCEQNLNHDAMYWYRQDPGQGLRLIYYSQIVNDFQKGDIAEGYSVSREKKESFPLTVTSAQKNPTAFYLCASNPRGGAYGYTFGSGTRLTVV.